The source of this T cell receptor (beta chain) is a study of somatic mutations in cytotoxic T cells in rheumatoid arthritis. Notes on the study in general: Among approximately 60 patients, under 10 showed a largest CD8+ clone that surpassed 20% of CD8+ cells. A slight TRBV07 underrepresentation in rheumatoid arthritis patients was reported without multiple-comparison adjustment. Antigens targeted by the expanded CD8+ clones were unknown.

To note about this clone: What it binds is unknown.

Per the original data handling: In patients, CD8+ clones bigger than 1% rarely had the same sequence as a published virus-specific TCRB. Sequenced by immunoSEQ multiplex PCR; TCRdb stores in-frame clones only, minus some. From that table come the V and J calls and clone size; the DNA was used to work out D and trimming. The sample has more than 15,000 clones; approximately 84% are singletons. V lost 3 bases to trimming and J lost 1 base, with 14 bases between them. There are 15 residues in the CDR3. Germline CDR1 SQVTM, CDR2 ANQGSEA. The sequence came from an adult with rheumatoid arthritis. J is TRBJ2-3 and V is TRBV29-1; D is possibly TRBD1 (7 bases). The sample comprised CD8+ T cells sorted from blood. The CDR3 here is CSVEGRGEGTDTQYF. The DNA for the CDR3 is TGCAGCGTTGAGGGCAGGGGGGAGGGCACAGATACGCAGTATTTT.